Each of the 7 T cell receptor beta chains below was sequenced from the same sample in a study of regulatory T cells in long-lasting Graves disease. Time point of the sample: persistent/refractory GD, antithyroid drugs over 5 years with positive TRAb. PBMCs were the source of the RNA used for TCR sequencing. To make TCR beta libraries, researchers used iRepertoire HTBI primers and Arm-PCR of CDR3 regions. TCRdb fed the multiplex PCR reads into MiXCR, producing one record per CDR3 protein. There are a few hundred thousand distinct CDR3 sequences in the sample; around a quarter occur only once, and around 26% lies in the top ten. The sequenced sample was peripheral blood mononuclear cells (PBMCs), obtained when the disease was refractory, from a patient treated with antithyroid drugs. Receptors were obtained from a female donor with Graves disease.

V gene TRBV5-1 combines with J gene TRBJ2-3, with 11 bases aligning to TRBD2. The CDR3 is 16 amino acids. The germline V gene encodes CDR1 SGHRS and CDR2 YFSETQ. The trim removed 8 bases at V and 1 base at J, leaving 9 bases unmatched. CDR3 region: CASTSGGAVRTDTQYF. As DNA, the CDR3 is TGCGCCAGTACTAGCGGGGGCGCGGTCCGCACAGATACGCAGTATTTT. Drawing the rest from reference TRBV5-1 and TRBJ2-3, the complete variable domain is KAGVTQTPRYLIKTRGQQVTLSCSPISGHRSVSWYQQTPGQGLQFLFEYFSETQRNKGNFPGRFSGRQFSNSRSEMNVSTLELGDSALYLCASTSGGAVRTDTQYFGPGTRLTVL.

This sequence joins TRBV6-1 and TRBJ2-4; D call uncertain. CDR3 length: 15 amino acids. From germline, CDR1 is MNHNS and CDR2 SASEGT. Trimming pared 6 bases from V and 6 bases from J, leaving 18 bases between. CDR3 sequence: CASSPTGRWGNIQYF. CDR3 sequence (DNA): TGTGCCAGCAGCCCCACCGGACGTTGGGGAAACATTCAGTACTTC.

This clonotype was detected only a few times. This rearrangement joins TRBV5-6 to TRBJ1-4; D ambiguous. V was shortened by 6 bases and J by 6 bases, with 15 bases between the two germline ends. The CDR3 has 14 amino acids. Germline values: CDR1 SGHDT, CDR2 YYEEEE. CDR3 sequence: CASKLWGVDEKLFF. Written as DNA, the CDR3 is TGTGCCAGCAAGCTGTGGGGAGTGGATGAAAAACTGTTTTTT.

The chain couples TRBV6-9 to TRBJ1-1; D is unclear. The germline gives CDR1 MNHGY, CDR2 SVAAGI. V lost 3 bases, J lost 2 bases, and 13 bases lay in between. There are 15 residues in the CDR3. CDR3 bases: TGTGCCAGCAGTTACTACGGTTATAGTAACACTGAAGCTTTCTTT. It translates to CASSYYGYSNTEAFF.

This clonotype was seen a few times. The rearrangement uses TRBV5-1 and TRBJ2-3; 10 bases are shared with TRBD2. There are 15 residues in the CDR3. Germline V CDR1 and CDR2: SGHRS, YFSETQ. The trim removed 3 bases at V and 2 bases at J, leaving 3 bases unmatched. The CDR3 coding sequence is TGCGCCAGCAGCTCAGGACTAGCGGTCACAGATACGCAGTATTTT. Residues: CASSSGLAVTDTQYF. Complete variable domain (other parts from reference TRBV5-1 and TRBJ2-3): KAGVTQTPRYLIKTRGQQVTLSCSPISGHRSVSWYQQTPGQGLQFLFEYFSETQRNKGNFPGRFSGRQFSNSRSEMNVSTLELGDSALYLCASSSGLAVTDTQYFGPGTRLTVL.

The sample holds many counts of this clonotype. The V call is TRBV2, the J call TRBJ1-5; tentatively, D is TRBD1 (6 bases). The V end was cut by 5 bases, the J end by 4 bases, with 12 bases between. There are 14 residues in the CDR3. The germline CDR1 and CDR2 sequences are SNHLY and FYNNEI. The CDR3 sequence: CASSRQESNQPQHF. The CDR3 DNA reads TGTGCCAGCAGTAGACAGGAAAGTAATCAGCCCCAGCATTTT.

This clonotype was observed a handful of times. The rearrangement joins TRBV20-1 to TRBJ2-7, with a possible D match to TRBD2 (5 bases). V was cut by 7 bases and J by 0 bases, with 13 bases left in between. The CDR3 consists of 13 residues. Germline V lookup: CDR1 DFQATT, CDR2 SNEGSKA (reference sequence). The CDR3 is CSVIARSSYEQYF. Here the CDR3 DNA reads TGCAGTGTCATAGCGCGAAGCTCCTACGAGCAGTACTTC.